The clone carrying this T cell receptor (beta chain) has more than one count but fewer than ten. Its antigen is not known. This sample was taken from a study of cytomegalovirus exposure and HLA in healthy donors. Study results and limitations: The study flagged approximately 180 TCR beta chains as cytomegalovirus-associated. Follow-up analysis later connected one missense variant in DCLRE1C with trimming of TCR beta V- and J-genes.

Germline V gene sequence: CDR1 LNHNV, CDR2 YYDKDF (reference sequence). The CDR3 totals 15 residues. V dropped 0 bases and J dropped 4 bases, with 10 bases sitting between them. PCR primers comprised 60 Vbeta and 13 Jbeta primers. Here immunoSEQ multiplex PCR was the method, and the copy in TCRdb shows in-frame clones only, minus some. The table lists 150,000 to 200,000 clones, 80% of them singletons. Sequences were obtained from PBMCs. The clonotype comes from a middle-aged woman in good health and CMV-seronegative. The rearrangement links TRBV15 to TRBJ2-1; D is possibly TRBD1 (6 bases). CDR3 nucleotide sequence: TGTGCCACCAGCAGAGAAACAGGGCCGTACAATGAGCAGTTCTTC. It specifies CATSRETGPYNEQFF. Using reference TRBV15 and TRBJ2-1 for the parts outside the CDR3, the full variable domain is DAMVIQNPRYQVTQFGKPVTLSCSQTLNHNVMYWYQQKSSQAPKLLFHYYDKDFNNEADTPDNFQSRRPNTSFCFLDIRSPGLGDTAMYLCATSRETGPYNEQFFGPGTRLTVL.